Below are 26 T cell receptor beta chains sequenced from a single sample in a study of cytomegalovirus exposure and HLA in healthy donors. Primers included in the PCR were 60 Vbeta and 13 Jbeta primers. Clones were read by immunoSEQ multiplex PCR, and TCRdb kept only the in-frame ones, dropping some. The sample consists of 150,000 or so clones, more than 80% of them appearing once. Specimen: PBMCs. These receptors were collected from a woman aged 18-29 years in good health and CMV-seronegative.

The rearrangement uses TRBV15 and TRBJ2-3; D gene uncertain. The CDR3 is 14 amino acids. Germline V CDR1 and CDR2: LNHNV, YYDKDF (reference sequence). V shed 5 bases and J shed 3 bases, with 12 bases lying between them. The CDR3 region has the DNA TGTGCCACCAGCTATCTACGCGGAACAGATACGCAGTATTTT. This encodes CATSYLRGTDTQYF.

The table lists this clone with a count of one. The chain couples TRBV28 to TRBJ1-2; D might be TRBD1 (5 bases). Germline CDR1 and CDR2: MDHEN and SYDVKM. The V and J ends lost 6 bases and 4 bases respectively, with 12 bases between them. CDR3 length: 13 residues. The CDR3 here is CASRLTGGYGYTF. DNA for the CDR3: TGTGCCAGCAGGCTAACAGGTGGCTATGGCTACACCTTC.

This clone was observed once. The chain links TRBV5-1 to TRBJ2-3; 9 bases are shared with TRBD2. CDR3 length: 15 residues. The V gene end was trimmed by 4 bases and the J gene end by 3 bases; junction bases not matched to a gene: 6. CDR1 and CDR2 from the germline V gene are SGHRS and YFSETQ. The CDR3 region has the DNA TGCGCCAGCAGCATCACGGGACTAGCTACAGATACGCAGTATTTT. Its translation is CASSITGLATDTQYF. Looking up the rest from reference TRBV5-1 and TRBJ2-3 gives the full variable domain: KAGVTQTPRYLIKTRGQQVTLSCSPISGHRSVSWYQQTPGQGLQFLFEYFSETQRNKGNFPGRFSGRQFSNSRSEMNVSTLELGDSALYLCASSITGLATDTQYFGPGTRLTVL.

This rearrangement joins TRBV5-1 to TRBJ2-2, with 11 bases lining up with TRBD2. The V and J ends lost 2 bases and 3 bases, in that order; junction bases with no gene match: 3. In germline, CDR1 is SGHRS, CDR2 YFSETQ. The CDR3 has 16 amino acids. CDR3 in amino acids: CASSLLAGGHTGELFF. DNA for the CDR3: TGCGCCAGCAGCTTATTAGCGGGAGGGCACACCGGGGAGCTGTTTTTT.

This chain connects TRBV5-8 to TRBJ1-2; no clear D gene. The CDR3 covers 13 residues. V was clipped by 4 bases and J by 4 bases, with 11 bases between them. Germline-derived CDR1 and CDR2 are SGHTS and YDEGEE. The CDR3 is CASSVQQTYGYTF. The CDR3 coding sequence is TGTGCCAGCAGCGTACAGCAAACCTATGGCTACACCTTC.

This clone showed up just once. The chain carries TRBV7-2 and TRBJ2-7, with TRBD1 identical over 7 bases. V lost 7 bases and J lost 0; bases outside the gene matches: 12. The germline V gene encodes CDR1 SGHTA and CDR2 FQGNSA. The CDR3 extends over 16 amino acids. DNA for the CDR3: TGTGCCAGCACCATTAGAGGGGGCCAGACCTCCTACGAGCAGTACTTC. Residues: CASTIRGGQTSYEQYF. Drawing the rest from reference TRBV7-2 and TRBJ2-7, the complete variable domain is GAGVSQSPSNKVTEKGKDVELRCDPISGHTALYWYRQSLGQGLEFLIYFQGNSAPDKSGLPSDRFSAERTGGSVSTLTIQRTQQEDSAVYLCASTIRGGQTSYEQYFGPGTRLTVT.

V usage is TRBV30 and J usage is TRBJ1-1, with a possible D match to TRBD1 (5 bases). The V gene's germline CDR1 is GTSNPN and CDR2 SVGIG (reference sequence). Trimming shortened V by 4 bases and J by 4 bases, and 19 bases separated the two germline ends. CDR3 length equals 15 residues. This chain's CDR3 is CAWTKNTGGITEAFF. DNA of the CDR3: TGTGCCTGGACGAAGAACACAGGTGGTATCACTGAAGCTTTCTTT.

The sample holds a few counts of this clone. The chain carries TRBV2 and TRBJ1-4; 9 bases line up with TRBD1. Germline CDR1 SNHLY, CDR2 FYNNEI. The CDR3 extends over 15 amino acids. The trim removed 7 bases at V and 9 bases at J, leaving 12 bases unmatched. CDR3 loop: CASTLSQGATQKLFF. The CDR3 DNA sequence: TGTGCCAGCACTCTCTCACAGGGGGCCACCCAAAAACTGTTTTTT. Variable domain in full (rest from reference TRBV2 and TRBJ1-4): EPEVTQTPSHQVTQMGQEVILRCVPISNHLYFYWYRQILGQKVEFLVSFYNNEISEKSEIFDDQFSVERPDGSNFTLKIRSTKLEDSAMYFCASTLSQGATQKLFFGSGTQLSVL.

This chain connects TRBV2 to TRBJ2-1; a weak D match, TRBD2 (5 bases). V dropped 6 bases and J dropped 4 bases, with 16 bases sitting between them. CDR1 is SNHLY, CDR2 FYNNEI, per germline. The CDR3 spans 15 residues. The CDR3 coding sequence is TGTGCCAGCAGGGCCAACTACGGACTGTACAATGAGCAGTTCTTC. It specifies CASRANYGLYNEQFF.

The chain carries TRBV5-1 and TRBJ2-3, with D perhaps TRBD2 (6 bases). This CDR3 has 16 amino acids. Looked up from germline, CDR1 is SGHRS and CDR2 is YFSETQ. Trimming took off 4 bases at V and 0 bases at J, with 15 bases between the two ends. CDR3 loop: CASSVRGGDSTDTQYF. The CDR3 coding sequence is TGCGCCAGCAGCGTTAGGGGCGGGGACAGCACAGATACGCAGTATTTT.

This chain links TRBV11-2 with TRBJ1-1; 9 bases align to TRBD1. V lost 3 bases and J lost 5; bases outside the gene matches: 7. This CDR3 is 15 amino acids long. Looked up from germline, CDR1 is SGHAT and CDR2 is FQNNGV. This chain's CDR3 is CASSFETGGGTEAFF. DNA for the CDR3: TGTGCCAGCAGCTTCGAAACAGGGGGCGGAACTGAAGCTTTCTTT.

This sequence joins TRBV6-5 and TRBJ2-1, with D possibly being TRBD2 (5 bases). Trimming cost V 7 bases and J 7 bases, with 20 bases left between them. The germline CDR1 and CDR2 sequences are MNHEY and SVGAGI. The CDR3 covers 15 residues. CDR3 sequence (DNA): TGTGCCAGCACCCTAAGGCGGGCTAGAGGTAATGAGCAGTTCTTC. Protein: CASTLRRARGNEQFF.

The CDR3 sequence: CASSARELPQVAQYF. In DNA form, the CDR3 reads TGTGCCAGCAGCGCCCGGGAACTTCCTCAGGTTGCGCAGTATTTT. The J gene is TRBJ2-3, the V gene TRBV5-4, with D possibly matching TRBD2 (5 bases). The V end was cut by 4 bases, the J end by 10 bases, with 22 bases between. Germline CDR1 SGHNT, CDR2 YYREEE (reference sequence). The CDR3 runs 15 residues. The whole variable domain, filled in from reference TRBV5-4 and TRBJ2-3, reads ETGVTQSPTHLIKTRGQQVTLRCSSQSGHNTVSWYQQALGQGPQFIFQYYREEENGRGNFPPRFSGLQFPNYSSELNVNALELDDSALYLCASSARELPQVAQYFGPGTRLTVL.

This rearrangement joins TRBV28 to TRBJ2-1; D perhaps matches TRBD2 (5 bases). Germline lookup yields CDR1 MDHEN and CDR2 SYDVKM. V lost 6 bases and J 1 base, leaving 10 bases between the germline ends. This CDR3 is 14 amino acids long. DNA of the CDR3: TGTGCCAGCAGGGACTCGACTTCCTACAATGAGCAGTTCTTC. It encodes CASRDSTSYNEQFF.

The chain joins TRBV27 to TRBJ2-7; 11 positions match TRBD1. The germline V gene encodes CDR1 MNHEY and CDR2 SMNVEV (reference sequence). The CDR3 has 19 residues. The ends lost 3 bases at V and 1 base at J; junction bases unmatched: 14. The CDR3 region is CASSFPGQGAGKKSYEQYF. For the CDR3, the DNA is TGTGCCAGCAGTTTTCCCGGACAGGGGGCTGGTAAAAAGTCCTACGAGCAGTACTTC.

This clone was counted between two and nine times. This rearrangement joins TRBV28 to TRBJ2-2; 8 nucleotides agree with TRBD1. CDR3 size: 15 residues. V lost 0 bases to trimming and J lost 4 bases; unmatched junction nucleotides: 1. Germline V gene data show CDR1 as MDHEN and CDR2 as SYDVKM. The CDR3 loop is CASSLWGQATGELFF. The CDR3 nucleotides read TGTGCCAGCAGTTTATGGGGACAGGCCACCGGGGAGCTGTTTTTT.

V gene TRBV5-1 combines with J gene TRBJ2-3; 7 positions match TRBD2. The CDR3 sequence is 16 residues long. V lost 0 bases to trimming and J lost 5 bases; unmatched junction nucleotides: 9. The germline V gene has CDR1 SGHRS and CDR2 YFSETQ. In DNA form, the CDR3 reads TGCGCCAGCAGCTTGGCCGGGGGGAGGGCCGTAGATACGCAGTATTTT. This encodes CASSLAGGRAVDTQYF.

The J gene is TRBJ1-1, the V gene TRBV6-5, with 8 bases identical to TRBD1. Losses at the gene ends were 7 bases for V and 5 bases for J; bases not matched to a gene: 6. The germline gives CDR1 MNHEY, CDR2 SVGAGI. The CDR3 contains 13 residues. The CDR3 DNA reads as TGTGCCAGCAACCAGGGGGCGCAGACTGAAGCTTTCTTT. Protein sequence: CASNQGAQTEAFF.

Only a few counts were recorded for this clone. The CDR3 here is CASKRAAGTAYEQYF. DNA of the CDR3: TGTGCCAGCAAGAGGGCAGCAGGGACAGCATACGAGCAGTACTTC. The rearrangement joins TRBV6-5 to TRBJ2-7; 7 nucleotides agree with TRBD1. The CDR3 is made up of 15 amino acids. Germline CDR1 reads MNHEY; CDR2 reads SVGAGI. J was trimmed by 4 bases and V by 7 bases; bases with no gene match: 13.

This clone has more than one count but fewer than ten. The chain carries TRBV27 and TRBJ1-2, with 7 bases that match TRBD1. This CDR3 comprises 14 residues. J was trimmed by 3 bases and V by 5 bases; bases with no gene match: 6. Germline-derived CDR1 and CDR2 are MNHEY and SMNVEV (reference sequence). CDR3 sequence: CASSQTTGDYGYTF. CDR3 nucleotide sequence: TGTGCCAGCAGTCAAACCACAGGGGACTATGGCTACACCTTC.

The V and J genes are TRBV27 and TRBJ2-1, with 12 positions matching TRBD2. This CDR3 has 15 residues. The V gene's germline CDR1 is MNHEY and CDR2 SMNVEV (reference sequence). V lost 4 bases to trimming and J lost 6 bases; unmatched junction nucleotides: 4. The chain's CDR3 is CASSSSGRAVNEQFF. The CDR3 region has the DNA TGTGCCAGCAGTTCTAGCGGGAGGGCGGTCAATGAGCAGTTCTTC.

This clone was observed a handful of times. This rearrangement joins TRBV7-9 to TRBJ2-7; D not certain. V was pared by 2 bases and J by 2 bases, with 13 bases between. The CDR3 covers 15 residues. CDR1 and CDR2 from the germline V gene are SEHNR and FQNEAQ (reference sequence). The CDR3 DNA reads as TGTGCCAGCAGCTTAATTGAGGAGTACACCTACGAGCAGTACTTC. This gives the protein CASSLIEEYTYEQYF. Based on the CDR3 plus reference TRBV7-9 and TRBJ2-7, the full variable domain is DTGVSQNPRHKITKRGQNVTFRCDPISEHNRLYWYRQTLGQGPEFLTYFQNEAQLEKSRLLSDRFSAERPKGSFSTLEIQRTEQGDSAMYLCASSLIEEYTYEQYFGPGTRLTVT.

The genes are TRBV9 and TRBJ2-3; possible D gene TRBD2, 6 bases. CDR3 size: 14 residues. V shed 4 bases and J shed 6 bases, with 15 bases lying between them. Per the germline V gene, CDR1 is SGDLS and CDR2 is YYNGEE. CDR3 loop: CASSHSGTFDTQYF. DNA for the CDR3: TGTGCCAGCAGCCATTCCGGGACTTTCGATACGCAGTATTTT.

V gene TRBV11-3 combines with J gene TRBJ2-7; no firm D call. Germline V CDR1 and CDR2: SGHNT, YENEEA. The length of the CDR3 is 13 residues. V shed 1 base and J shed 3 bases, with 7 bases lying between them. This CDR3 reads CASSLGPNYEQYF. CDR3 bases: TGTGCCAGCAGCTTAGGTCCCAACTACGAGCAGTACTTC.

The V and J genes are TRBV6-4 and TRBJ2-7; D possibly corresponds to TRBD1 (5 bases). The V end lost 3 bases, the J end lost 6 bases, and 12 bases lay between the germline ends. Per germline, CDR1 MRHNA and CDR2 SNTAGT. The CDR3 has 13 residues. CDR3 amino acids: CASSEGELGEQYF. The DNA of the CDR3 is TGTGCCAGCAGTGAAGGGGAACTGGGCGAGCAGTACTTC.

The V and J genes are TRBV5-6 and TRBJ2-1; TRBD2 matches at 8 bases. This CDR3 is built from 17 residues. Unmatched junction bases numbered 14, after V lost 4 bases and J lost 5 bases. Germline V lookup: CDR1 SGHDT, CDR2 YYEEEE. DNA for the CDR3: TGTGCCAGCAGCCCGACCTCCGGGACTAGTTTCGACAATGAGCAGTTCTTC. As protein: CASSPTSGTSFDNEQFF. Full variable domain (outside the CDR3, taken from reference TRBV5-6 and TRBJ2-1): DAGVTQSPTHLIKTRGQQVTLRCSPKSGHDTVSWYQQALGQGPQFIFQYYEEEERQRGNFPDRFSGHQFPNYSSELNVNALLLGDSALYLCASSPTSGTSFDNEQFFGPGTRLTVL.